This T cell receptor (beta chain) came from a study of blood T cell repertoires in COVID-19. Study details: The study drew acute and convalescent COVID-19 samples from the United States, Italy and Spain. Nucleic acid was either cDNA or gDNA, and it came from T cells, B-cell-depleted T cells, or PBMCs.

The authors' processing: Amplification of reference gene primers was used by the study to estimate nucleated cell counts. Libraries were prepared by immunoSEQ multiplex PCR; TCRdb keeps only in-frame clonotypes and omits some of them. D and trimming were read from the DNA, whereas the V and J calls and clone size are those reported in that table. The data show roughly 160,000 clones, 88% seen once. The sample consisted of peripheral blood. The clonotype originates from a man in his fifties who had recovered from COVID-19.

CDR3 residues: CASSLFKVQGANYGYTF. CDR3 DNA sequence: TGTGCCAGCAGCTTGTTTAAGGTGCAGGGCGCTAACTATGGCTACACCTTC. The chain uses TRBV5-6 and TRBJ1-2; tentatively, D is TRBD1 (5 bases). The CDR3 length is 17 residues. The V and J ends lost 1 base and 0 bases respectively, with 16 bases between them. Per the germline V gene, CDR1 is SGHDT and CDR2 is YYEEEE.